This paragraph covers one TCR beta chain sequence. Its antigen is not identified. The CDR3 consists of 16 residues. Trimming left V 1 base short and J 3 bases short, with 14 bases between. Germline V gene lookup returns CDR1 SGHTA and CDR2 FQGNSA. TCRdb ran MiXCR on the RT-PCR reads and lists one entry per CDR3 protein. In the table there are approximately 500,000 distinct CDR3 sequences, 12% to 15% of which are singletons. The record originates from a study of response to subunit inactivated influenza vaccine. Study findings and constraints: Each seasonal flu vaccination may recruit only limited new T cells, authors suggested.

The sequence was collected from a man aged 50-60 years who received an inactivated influenza vaccine. The sequencing used PBMCs from blood, collected about 11 days after vaccination. This rearrangement joins TRBV7-2 to TRBJ2-3, with D uncertain. CDR3 in DNA: TGTGCCAGCAGCTTAGTGGCAGGCCGCGGAACAGATACGCAGTATTTT. Amino acid sequence: CASSLVAGRGTDTQYF.